These 21 T cell receptor beta chains originate from one sample sequenced in a study of cytomegalovirus exposure and HLA in healthy donors. Researchers ran the PCR with 60 Vbeta and 13 Jbeta primers. Here immunoSEQ multiplex PCR was the method, and the copy in TCRdb shows in-frame clones only, minus some. The sample is made up of about 140,000 clones, and the top ten hold 2.7% of it. The sequencing input was PBMCs. The receptors come from a man aged 40-49 years in good health and CMV-seronegative.

The chain is built from TRBV2 and TRBJ1-2, with 7 positions matching TRBD1. The CDR3 spans 15 residues. V shed 1 base and J 6 bases; nucleotides not matched to a gene: 8. Germline CDR1 reads SNHLY; CDR2 reads FYNNEI. The CDR3 DNA reads as TGTGCCAGCAGTGAAGTGGCAGGGGGGAGGAATGGCTACACCTTC. Its protein product is CASSEVAGGRNGYTF.

The chain has TRBV10-3 and TRBJ1-5, with 12 nucleotides matching TRBD1. V lost 4 bases to trimming and J lost 5 bases; unmatched junction nucleotides: 6. Looked up from germline, CDR1 is ENHRY and CDR2 is SYGVKD. The CDR3 loop spans 16 amino acids. CDR3 nucleotide sequence: TGTGCCATCAGTGGGGGACAGGGGGCGCGAGATCAGCCCCAGCATTTT. It translates to CAISGGQGARDQPQHF.

This rearrangement joins TRBV11-1 to TRBJ1-1, with D uncertain. CDR3 size: 12 residues. Per germline, CDR1 SGHAT and CDR2 FQDESV (reference sequence). V lost 4 bases to trimming and J lost 7 bases, with 10 bases between them. Written as DNA, the CDR3 is TGTGCCAGCAGCTATCGAGGTGGTGAAGCTTTCTTT. Translation: CASSYRGGEAFF. Full variable domain (rest looked up from reference TRBV11-1 and TRBJ1-1): EAEVAQSPRYKITEKSQAVAFWCDPISGHATLYWYRQILGQGPELLVQFQDESVVDDSQLPKDRFSAERLKGVDSTLKIQPAELGDSAMYLCASSYRGGEAFFGQGTRLTVV.

This sequence joins TRBV4-3 and TRBJ1-2; D is undetermined. V lost 2 bases to trimming and J lost 6 bases, with 16 bases between them. CDR1 is LGHNA and CDR2 is YSLEER in the germline V gene. This CDR3 is 15 amino acids long. The CDR3 bases are TGCGCCAGCAGCCAAACGAAAGCCGGGATAAATGGCTACACCTTC. It specifies CASSQTKAGINGYTF.

The V and J genes are TRBV7-9 and TRBJ1-4, with TRBD1 matching over 9 bases. Germline V CDR1 and CDR2: SEHNR, FQNEAQ (reference sequence). The trim removed 5 bases at V and 7 bases at J, leaving 5 bases unmatched. There are 14 residues in the CDR3. CDR3 residues: CASSRDRGSEKLFF. CDR3 coding DNA: TGTGCCAGCAGCCGTGACAGGGGGAGTGAAAAACTGTTTTTT.

This chain joins TRBV6-5 and TRBJ1-6, with a tentative D call TRBD1 (5 bases). The CDR3 has 15 residues. V was cut by 2 bases and J by 7 bases, with 12 bases left in between. CDR1 and CDR2 from the germline V gene are MNHEY and SVGAGI. This chain's CDR3 is CASSYTAKGNSPLHF. The CDR3 DNA reads TGTGCCAGCAGTTACACCGCCAAGGGGAATTCACCCCTCCACTTT.

The chain is built from TRBV19 and TRBJ2-2, with 10 positions matching TRBD2. The J segment lost 1 base and the V segment lost 7 bases, leaving 9 bases of the junction unmatched. This CDR3 region has 17 residues. Germline lookup yields CDR1 LNHDA and CDR2 SQIVND (reference sequence). CDR3 sequence reads: CASNRIAGGLNTGELFF. The CDR3 DNA is TGTGCCAGTAATAGAATAGCGGGGGGACTGAACACCGGGGAGCTGTTTTTT.

The chain couples TRBV28 to TRBJ2-7, with D perhaps matching TRBD1 (5 bases). From germline, CDR1 is MDHEN and CDR2 SYDVKM. CDR3 length: 13 residues. Trimming took off 5 bases at V and 4 bases at J, with 12 bases between the two ends. In DNA form, the CDR3 reads TGTGCCAGCAGTCCAGCGTCAGGGTACGAGCAGTACTTC. Amino acids: CASSPASGYEQYF.

This chain links TRBV5-4 with TRBJ2-4; TRBD1 matches 9 bases. After removal of 4 bases from V and 5 bases from J, the junction contained 4 bases not matched to a gene. This CDR3 comprises 14 residues. Germline V gene data show CDR1 as SGHNT and CDR2 as YYREEE (reference sequence). This CDR3 reads CASSKDRGENIQYF. The CDR3 coding sequence is TGTGCCAGCAGCAAAGACAGGGGGGAAAACATTCAGTACTTC.

This rearrangement joins TRBV11-2 to TRBJ1-6, with D hard to call. The CDR3 has 15 residues. Trimming took 1 base from V and 6 from J, leaving 10 bases between them. CDR1 SGHAT and CDR2 FQNNGV come from the germline V gene. The chain's CDR3 is CASSLGAGGNSPLHF. The CDR3 bases are TGTGCCAGCAGCTTAGGCGCGGGAGGTAATTCACCCCTCCACTTT.

V is TRBV7-9 and J is TRBJ1-2; D is perhaps TRBD1 (5 bases). Trimming took off 5 bases at V and 8 bases at J, with 18 bases between the two ends. Germline V lookup: CDR1 SEHNR, CDR2 FQNEAQ (reference sequence). The CDR3 has 14 residues. The CDR3 loop is CASSQMAGDRGYTF. In nucleotides, the CDR3 is TGTGCCAGCAGCCAGATGGCGGGGGATCGCGGCTACACCTTC.

The rearrangement links TRBV12-5 to TRBJ1-1; 9 nucleotides agree with TRBD1. V trimming: 6 bases; J trimming: 5 bases; junction bases outside the gene matches: 4. Germline V gives CDR1 LGHNT, CDR2 FRNRAP. The CDR3 runs 13 residues. CDR3 nucleotide sequence: TGTGCTAGTGGACAGGGGGCCGGGACTGAAGCTTTCTTT. Its protein is CASGQGAGTEAFF.

This sequence joins TRBV7-8 and TRBJ1-1, with TRBD1 identical over 8 bases. CDR3 length equals 14 residues. Germline CDR1 is SGHVS and CDR2 is FQNEAQ. V lost 6 bases, J lost 4 bases, and 7 bases stayed unmatched. The CDR3 bases are TGTGCCAGCAGTCCACAGGGGGGAATCACTGAAGCTTTCTTT. It yields the protein CASSPQGGITEAFF.

The V gene is TRBV19, the J gene TRBJ2-1; 14 bases are a match to TRBD2. J was trimmed by 8 bases and V by 4 bases; bases with no gene match: 4. CDR1 is LNHDA, CDR2 SQIVND, per germline (reference sequence). The CDR3 covers 15 residues. The CDR3 loop reads CASSRTSGGIHEQFF. CDR3 DNA: TGTGCCAGTAGTAGGACTAGCGGGGGGATCCATGAGCAGTTCTTC.

The chain employs TRBV29-1 and TRBJ2-2; D possibly corresponds to TRBD1 (6 bases). The CDR3 extends over 15 amino acids. Per germline, CDR1 SQVTM and CDR2 ANQGSEA. Trimming pared 6 bases from V and 1 base from J, leaving 15 bases between. CDR3 nucleotide sequence: TGCAGCGTGGCATCACAGGGTTTGAACACCGGGGAGCTGTTTTTT. This sequence encodes CSVASQGLNTGELFF.

This chain links TRBV5-1 with TRBJ2-2; 10 nucleotides match TRBD1. Germline-derived CDR1 and CDR2 are SGHRS and YFSETQ. After removal of 3 bases from V and 5 bases from J, the junction contained 7 bases not matched to a gene. The CDR3 length is 16 residues. DNA of the CDR3: TGCGCCAGCAGCTCCTTCGACAGGGGGCCGACCGGGGAGCTGTTTTTT. Protein product: CASSSFDRGPTGELFF.

The chain has TRBV5-1 and TRBJ1-4, with D uncertain. Trimming cost V 0 bases and J 8 bases, with 11 bases left between them. The CDR3 sequence is 14 residues long. Germline lookup yields CDR1 SGHRS and CDR2 YFSETQ. CDR3 residues: CASSLGAIQEKLFF. The CDR3 DNA sequence: TGCGCCAGCAGCTTGGGTGCAATACAGGAAAAACTGTTTTTT.

V is TRBV5-1 and J is TRBJ2-3; 15 nucleotides agree with TRBD2. Germline V lookup: CDR1 SGHRS, CDR2 YFSETQ. The CDR3 is 17 amino acids. With V trimmed by 4 bases and J by 4 bases, 7 bases remained unmatched. As DNA, the CDR3 is TGCGCCAGCAGCCCCGGGACTAGCGGGGGGAGATCAGATACGCAGTATTTT. As protein: CASSPGTSGGRSDTQYF.

V and J are TRBV5-5 and TRBJ1-2; weak D call: TRBD1 (6 bases). The CDR3 has 15 amino acids. Germline CDR1 is SGHKS and CDR2 is YYEKEE (reference sequence). The V gene lost 0 bases and the J gene lost 4 bases, with 13 bases spanning the gap. The CDR3 DNA sequence: TGTGCCAGCAGCTTGGGATTTGGGGGCGTCTATGGCTACACCTTC. Translating it yields CASSLGFGGVYGYTF.

This sequence joins TRBV27 and TRBJ1-1; 7 bases agree with TRBD1. The CDR3 consists of 14 residues. Trimming cost V 6 bases and J 3 bases; bases outside gene matches: 7. The germline gives CDR1 MNHEY, CDR2 SMNVEV (reference sequence). The CDR3 protein is CASSPQGDYTEAFF. CDR3 nucleotides: TGTGCCAGCAGCCCCCAGGGGGATTACACTGAAGCTTTCTTT.

The chain uses TRBV18 and TRBJ2-2; 8 nucleotides agree with TRBD1. The CDR3 covers 18 residues. CDR1 is KGHSH and CDR2 is LQKENI in the germline V gene. V lost 3 bases to trimming and J lost 3 bases; unmatched junction nucleotides: 12. As DNA, the CDR3 is TGTGCCAGCTCACCGCTTAGGACAGGGAAGTCGTACACCGGGGAGCTGTTTTTT. Translation gives CASSPLRTGKSYTGELFF. Based on the CDR3 plus reference TRBV18 and TRBJ2-2, the full variable domain is NAGVMQNPRHLVRRRGQEARLRCSPMKGHSHVYWYRQLPEEGLKFMVYLQKENIIDESGMPKERFSAEFPKEGPSILRIQQVVRGDSAAYFCASSPLRTGKSYTGELFFGEGSRLTVL.